Following are 14 T cell receptor beta chains from one sample sequenced in a study of beta chain features in type 1 diabetes. The study's findings and limits: Within each of all four CD4+ subsets, Type 1 diabetes patients had TCRB CDR3s that were moderately but significantly shorter.

Their target antigens are unknown. The investigators reverse transcribed all of the isolated RNA, so they sequenced expressed TCRB transcripts. Data came from immunoSEQ multiplex PCR; TCRdb stores just in-frame clones and leaves some out. The sample shows roughly 160,000 clones, just over 8% of them seen only once. Material for sequencing was central memory CD4+ T cells from blood. The receptors were sampled from a woman between 18 and 29 years old with type 1 diabetes.

The chain has TRBV25-1 and TRBJ2-4; 9 bases agree with TRBD1. CDR1 MGHDK and CDR2 SYGVNS come from the germline V gene. The CDR3 totals 13 residues. V dropped 5 bases and J dropped 8; count of bases not matched to a gene: 4. CDR3 residues: CASSRQGVDIQYF. CDR3 nucleotides: TGTGCCAGCAGTAGACAGGGGGTCGACATTCAGTACTTC. The full variable domain, with the rest looked up from reference TRBV25-1 and TRBJ2-4, is EADIYQTPRYLVIGTGKKITLECSQTMGHDKMYWYQQDPGMELHLIHYSYGVNSTEKGDLSSESTVSRIRTEHFPLTLESARPSHTSQYLCASSRQGVDIQYFGAGTRLSVL.

This clone has only a few counts. The V and J genes are TRBV5-1 and TRBJ2-7; 8 bases line up with TRBD1. The CDR3 runs 14 residues. Germline trimming cut 3 bases from V and 1 base from J; bases unmatched to any gene: 3. Germline CDR1 reads SGHRS; CDR2 reads YFSETQ. The CDR3 nucleotides are TGCGCCAGCAGCTGGGACAGGAGGTCCTACGAGCAGTACTTC. The encoded protein is CASSWDRRSYEQYF.

A few counts support this clone. CDR3 in amino acids: CASSLTVGLAGVRELFF. The CDR3 nucleotides read TGTGCCAGCAGCCTAACTGTGGGACTAGCGGGAGTGAGGGAGCTGTTTTTT. The V gene is TRBV11-3, the J gene TRBJ2-2; 14 bases line up with TRBD2. Germline V gene data show CDR1 as SGHNT and CDR2 as YENEEA. The CDR3 consists of 17 residues. V shed 5 bases and J 9 bases; nucleotides not matched to a gene: 11.

The table lists this clone with a few counts. The chain uses TRBV7-2 and TRBJ1-6; 10 bases are shared with TRBD1. Germline V CDR1 and CDR2: SGHTA, FQGNSA. With 3 bases clipped from V and 11 bases from J, the junction kept 4 bases outside the gene matches. The CDR3 has 14 residues. The CDR3 sequence: CASSFGDRGTPLHF. The CDR3 DNA reads TGTGCCAGCAGCTTTGGGGACAGGGGAACACCCCTCCACTTT.

There are a few counts of this clone. The rearrangement uses TRBV5-1 and TRBJ2-1; TRBD1 might be the D (5 bases). Trimming took off 2 bases at V and 9 bases at J, with 12 bases between the two ends. The CDR3 is 13 amino acids. The germline V gene encodes CDR1 SGHRS and CDR2 YFSETQ. This CDR3 is CASSLGPDSEQFF. CDR3 coding DNA: TGCGCCAGCAGCTTAGGGCCAGACAGTGAGCAGTTCTTC. The entire variable domain, with the rest obtained from reference TRBV5-1 and TRBJ2-1, is as follows: KAGVTQTPRYLIKTRGQQVTLSCSPISGHRSVSWYQQTPGQGLQFLFEYFSETQRNKGNFPGRFSGRQFSNSRSEMNVSTLELGDSALYLCASSLGPDSEQFFGPGTRLTVL.

The chain joins TRBV11-2 to TRBJ1-2; weak D call: TRBD1 (6 bases). Germline CDR1 and CDR2: SGHAT and FQNNGV. This CDR3 comprises 14 residues. Trimming took 1 base from V and 8 from J, leaving 14 bases between them. The CDR3 here is CASSLVIEQGGYTF. The CDR3 DNA reads as TGTGCCAGCAGCTTAGTAATCGAGCAGGGGGGCTACACCTTC.

The J gene is TRBJ2-6, the V gene TRBV5-6; TRBD1 matches 8 bases. The CDR3 is 17 amino acids. Germline assignment: CDR1 SGHDT and CDR2 YYEEEE. J was trimmed by 0 bases and V by 4 bases; bases with no gene match: 6. This CDR3 is CASSLPDRGSGANVLTF. In DNA, the CDR3 is TGTGCCAGCAGCCTGCCCGACAGGGGCTCTGGGGCCAACGTCCTGACTTTC.

This clone was detected only a few times. The chain links TRBV5-4 to TRBJ2-1; TRBD2 agrees at 11 bases. The V and J ends lost 4 bases and 5 bases, in that order; junction bases with no gene match: 8. The CDR3 runs 16 residues. Germline V CDR1 and CDR2: SGHNT, YYREEE (reference sequence). The CDR3 region is CASSQEGLAVNNEQFF. DNA for the CDR3: TGTGCCAGCAGCCAGGAGGGACTAGCGGTTAACAATGAGCAGTTCTTC.

V and J are TRBV28 and TRBJ1-1, with D maybe TRBD1 (5 bases). CDR3 size: 12 residues. Trimming left V 11 bases short and J 4 bases short, with 14 bases between. Germline CDR1 and CDR2: MDHEN and SYDVKM. The CDR3 bases are TGTGCCGCAAAAGGGGTGAGCACTGAAGCTTTCTTT. Translating it yields CAAKGVSTEAFF.

The CDR3 here is CASSTGLAGQETQYF. The CDR3 DNA reads TGTGCCAGTAGTACTGGACTAGCGGGACAAGAGACCCAGTACTTC. The chain recombines TRBV19 with TRBJ2-5; 12 bases agree with TRBD2. The CDR3 is made up of 15 amino acids. The germline V gene encodes CDR1 LNHDA and CDR2 SQIVND (reference sequence). Trimming took 4 bases from V and 2 from J; bases not matched to a gene: 2.

The sample holds a few counts of this clone. The genes are TRBV2 and TRBJ2-1; TRBD2 might be the D (6 bases). Germline CDR1 SNHLY, CDR2 FYNNEI. V lost 6 bases and J 2 bases, leaving 23 bases between the germline ends. This CDR3 is 18 amino acids long. CDR3 residues: CASSLMGRWDFAYNEQFF. The CDR3 bases are TGTGCCAGCAGCCTAATGGGGCGGTGGGACTTTGCCTACAATGAGCAGTTCTTC.

There are a few counts of this clone. The gene calls are TRBV6-1 and TRBJ1-5; D gene uncertain. V lost 6 bases and J lost 1, with 10 bases in between. Germline V gene data show CDR1 as MNHNS and CDR2 as SASEGT. The CDR3 runs 14 residues. Written as DNA, the CDR3 is TGTGCCAGCAGGGAGACGGTCAGCAATCAGCCCCAGCATTTT. The encoded protein is CASRETVSNQPQHF.

This clone was recorded a few times. The CDR3 loop is CASSPMAGTHTDTQYF. Here the CDR3 DNA reads TGTGCCAGCAGCCCCATGGCAGGGACACACACAGATACGCAGTATTTT. The J gene is TRBJ2-3, the V gene TRBV7-9; weak D call: TRBD1 (6 bases). V was cut by 5 bases and J by 2 bases, with 17 bases left in between. The germline gives CDR1 SEHNR, CDR2 FQNEAQ (reference sequence). CDR3 length equals 16 residues.

This clone turned up a few times. The rearrangement uses TRBV6-5 and TRBJ2-3; D might be TRBD2 (7 bases). V was shortened by 4 bases and J by 7 bases, with 15 bases between the two germline ends. Germline V gene data show CDR1 as MNHEY and CDR2 as SVGAGI. The CDR3 consists of 14 residues. In DNA, the CDR3 is TGTGCCAGCAGTTCTCTGGGGGGGCGGTATACGCAGTATTTT. Translated: CASSSLGGRYTQYF.